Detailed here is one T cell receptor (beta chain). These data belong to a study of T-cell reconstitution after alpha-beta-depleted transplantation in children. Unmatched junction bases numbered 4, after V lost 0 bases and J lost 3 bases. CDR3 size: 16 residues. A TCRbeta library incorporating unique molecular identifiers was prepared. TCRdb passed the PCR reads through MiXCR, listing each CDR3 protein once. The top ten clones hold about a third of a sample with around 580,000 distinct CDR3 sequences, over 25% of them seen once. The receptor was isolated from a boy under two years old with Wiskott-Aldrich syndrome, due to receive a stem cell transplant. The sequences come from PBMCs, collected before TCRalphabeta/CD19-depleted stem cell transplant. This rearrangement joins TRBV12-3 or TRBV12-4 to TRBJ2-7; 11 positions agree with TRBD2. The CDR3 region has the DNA TGTGCCAGCAGTTTAGCTAGCGGGAGGGCTCGCTACGAGCAGTACTTC. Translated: CASSLASGRARYEQYF.